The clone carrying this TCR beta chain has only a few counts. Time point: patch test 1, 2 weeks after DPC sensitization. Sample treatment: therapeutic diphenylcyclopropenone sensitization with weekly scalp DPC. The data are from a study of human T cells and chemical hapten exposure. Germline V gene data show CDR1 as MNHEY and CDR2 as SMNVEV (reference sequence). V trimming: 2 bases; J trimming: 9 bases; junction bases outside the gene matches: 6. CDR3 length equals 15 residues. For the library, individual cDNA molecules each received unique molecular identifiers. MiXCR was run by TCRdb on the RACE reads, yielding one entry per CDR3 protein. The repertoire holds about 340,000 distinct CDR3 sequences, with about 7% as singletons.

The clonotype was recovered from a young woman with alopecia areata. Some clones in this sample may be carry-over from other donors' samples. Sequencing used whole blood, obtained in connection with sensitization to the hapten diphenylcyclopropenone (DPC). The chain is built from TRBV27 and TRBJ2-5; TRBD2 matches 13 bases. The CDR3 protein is CASSLVGTSGEAQYF. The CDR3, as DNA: TGTGCCAGCAGTTTAGTGGGGACTAGCGGGGAAGCCCAGTACTTC.